The subject of this entry is one T cell receptor beta chain. Its antigen is not identified. The data originate from a study of vaccination and CD4 T cells after COVID-19. Across the whole study: Collection of post-vaccine samples followed dose two by a median 72 days, spanning a range of 14 to 241.

Cultured CD4+ T-cell DNA underwent Oncomine TCR Beta short-read sequencing. One entry per CDR3 protein, called by TCRdb with MiXCR from the PCR reads. This sample has around 2,000 distinct CDR3 sequences, with 46% found just once. Stated treatment: roughly ten-day PBMC culture with coronavirus spike peptide pools or control peptides (ViraFEST assay). Collection of the unexposed donor's CD4+ T cells took place before the COVID-19 pandemic (2011-2018). Overall study findings and caveats: A comparatively limited set of convalescent patients was examined, with no early post-infection timepoints.

The TCR sequence derives from a human donor in good health. What was sequenced was CD4+ T cells from blood, cultured in vitro.

The CDR3: CASSPPSGEQFF. The CDR3 DNA reads as TGTGCCAGCAGCCCCCCGAGCGGTGAGCAGTTCTTC. The chain carries TRBV7-9 and TRBJ2-1; the D gene is possibly TRBD2 (5 bases). Trimming shortened V by 5 bases and J by 9 bases, and 11 bases separated the two germline ends. The CDR3 has 12 amino acids. Germline V lookup: CDR1 SEHNR, CDR2 FQNEAQ (reference sequence).